This T cell receptor (beta chain) was captured in a study of post-analysis software for immune sequencing data. Tagging with unique molecular identifiers was a feature of the TCR beta cDNA libraries. TCRdb ran MiXCR on the PCR reads and lists one entry per CDR3 protein. The table shows roughly 540,000 distinct CDR3 sequences, with around 36% occurring only once. Study-wide results and limits: TRBV5-6, TRBV5-1 and TRBV20-1 were among a few TRBV segments more frequent in patients than controls.

Comments on this clonotype: Its antigen is unidentified.

V lost 4 bases to trimming and J lost 5 bases; unmatched junction nucleotides: 8. Germline V gives CDR1 DFQATT, CDR2 SNEGSKA (reference sequence). The CDR3 length is 13 residues. Sequences were obtained from blood. This rearrangement joins TRBV20-1 to TRBJ2-7; 7 nucleotides agree with TRBD1. This TCR came from a girl under 18 with multiple sclerosis. CDR3 in amino acids: CSANRGSSNEQYF. The CDR3 DNA is TGCAGTGCTAACAGGGGAAGTAGCAACGAGCAGTACTTC.